A single sample is the source of the 31 T cell receptor beta chains below, sequenced in a study of graft-versus-host responses after intestinal transplantation. This table comes from immunoSEQ multiplex PCR, and its TCRdb copy is limited to in-frame clones, with some not included. The table lists some 45,000 clones, roughly 90% of them singletons. The sequences come from PBMCs, collected 524 days after transplant. These receptors came from a human patient who received an intestinal transplant, so some T cells may come from the graft donor.

J is TRBJ2-5 and V is TRBV19; the D is unclear. The end of the DNA fits TRBJ2-7 better, so the J call may be wrong. CDR1 is LNHDA, CDR2 SQIVND, per germline (reference sequence). CDR3 length equals 15 residues. The CDR3 DNA is TGTGCCAGCAGCCAGGTGGCAGGAGCAGCCTACGAGCAGTACTTC. This sequence encodes CASSQVAGAAYEQYF.

The chain links TRBV10-3 to TRBJ2-5, with TRBD2 identical over 13 bases. Germline lookup yields CDR1 ENHRY and CDR2 SYGVKD. The CDR3 is 15 amino acids. J gave up 3 bases and V 10 bases, and 8 bases lay outside the gene matches. The CDR3 is CASRPGLAGKETQYF. The CDR3 bases are TGTGCCAGTCGCCCGGGACTAGCGGGAAAAGAGACCCAGTACTTC.

This clone appeared once. V usage is TRBV5-1 and J usage is TRBJ1-1; the D is unclear. Trimming stripped 2 bases from V and 0 bases from J, with 8 bases between. This CDR3 is 14 amino acids long. Germline V gene sequence: CDR1 SGHRS, CDR2 YFSETQ. The CDR3 spells CASSFVGMNTEAFF. The CDR3 nucleotides read TGCGCCAGCAGCTTCGTAGGCATGAACACTGAAGCTTTCTTT. Supplemented by reference TRBV5-1 and TRBJ1-1, the full variable domain reads KAGVTQTPRYLIKTRGQQVTLSCSPISGHRSVSWYQQTPGQGLQFLFEYFSETQRNKGNFPGRFSGRQFSNSRSEMNVSTLELGDSALYLCASSFVGMNTEAFFGQGTRLTVV.

This chain joins TRBV11-2 and TRBJ1-1; 7 nucleotides agree with TRBD1. V lost 5 bases and J lost 0; bases outside the gene matches: 3. In germline, CDR1 is SGHAT, CDR2 FQNNGV. This CDR3 has 14 amino acids. The CDR3 loop is CASSPDRVNTEAFF. As DNA, the CDR3 is TGTGCCAGCAGCCCCGACAGGGTGAACACTGAAGCTTTCTTT.

The chain recombines TRBV7-3 with TRBJ2-1, with 9 bases identical to TRBD2. Germline values: CDR1 SGHTA, CDR2 FQGTGA. After removal of 5 bases from V and 5 bases from J, the junction contained 10 bases not matched to a gene. There are 16 residues in the CDR3. CDR3 nucleotide sequence: TGTGCCAGCAGCGAATTCGGTTCTAGCGGGAACAATGAGCAGTTCTTC. This translates into CASSEFGSSGNNEQFF.

The chain uses TRBV5-1 and TRBJ2-3, with 8 bases identical to TRBD2. The CDR3 runs 15 residues. In germline, CDR1 is SGHRS, CDR2 YFSETQ. V lost 6 bases to trimming and J lost 0 bases; unmatched junction nucleotides: 6. The CDR3 here is CASTTSGLSTDTQYF. The DNA of the CDR3 is TGCGCCAGCACCACTAGCGGTCTTAGCACAGATACGCAGTATTTT.

The rearrangement joins TRBV14 to TRBJ1-1; D is unclear. V dropped 0 bases and J dropped 2 bases, with 7 bases sitting between them. Germline loops: CDR1 SGHDN, CDR2 FVKESK. CDR3 length: 14 residues. This CDR3 reads CASSQDHLNTEAFF. CDR3 nucleotides: TGTGCCAGCAGCCAAGACCACCTTAACACTGAAGCTTTCTTT.

The chain recombines TRBV28 with TRBJ1-2; D might be TRBD1 (5 bases). The CDR3 extends over 15 amino acids. Looked up from germline, CDR1 is MDHEN and CDR2 is SYDVKM. V was trimmed by 6 bases and J by 2 bases, leaving 16 bases between them. DNA for the CDR3: TGTGCCAGCAGCCCTCCGGGGGGACGGAACTATGGCTACACCTTC. Protein sequence: CASSPPGGRNYGYTF.

The CDR3 spells CASSVRAGTDTQYF. The CDR3 nucleotides are TGTGCCAGCAGCGTACGGGCCGGCACAGATACGCAGTATTTT. This chain connects TRBV28 to TRBJ2-3; no clear D gene. Germline V gene data show CDR1 as MDHEN and CDR2 as SYDVKM. This CDR3 comprises 14 residues. V lost 6 bases, J lost 1 base, and 11 bases lay in between.

The chain couples TRBV5-6 to TRBJ1-3; D remains unclear. The CDR3 contains 15 residues. The germline gives CDR1 SGHDT, CDR2 YYEEEE. Trimming removed 1 base at V and 0 bases at J, with 8 bases between. CDR3 nucleotides: TGTGCCAGCAGCTTGTCTGGGTACTCTGGAAACACCATATATTTT. This encodes CASSLSGYSGNTIYF. Together with reference TRBV5-6 and TRBJ1-3, the CDR3 gives the full variable domain: DAGVTQSPTHLIKTRGQQVTLRCSPKSGHDTVSWYQQALGQGPQFIFQYYEEEERQRGNFPDRFSGHQFPNYSSELNVNALLLGDSALYLCASSLSGYSGNTIYFGEGSWLTVV.

The chain joins TRBV7-3 to TRBJ1-1, with TRBD1 as a possible D gene (5 bases). Germline V CDR1 and CDR2: SGHTA, FQGTGA. The CDR3 sequence is 15 residues long. V was cut by 1 base and J by 6 bases, with 15 bases left in between. CDR3 protein: CASSLIRRVGPEAFF. The DNA of the CDR3 is TGTGCCAGCAGCTTAATCCGCAGGGTGGGTCCTGAAGCTTTCTTT.

Here the CDR3 reads CSVEAGQETQYF. The CDR3 region has the DNA TGCAGCGTTGAAGCGGGTCAAGAGACCCAGTACTTC. V usage is TRBV29-1 and J usage is TRBJ2-5; no definite D call. The CDR3 is 12 amino acids. The germline V and J ends were trimmed by 1 base and 2 bases, with 5 bases remaining between them. Germline CDR1 is SQVTM and CDR2 is ANQGSEA.

This clone was seen once. This chain connects TRBV5-1 to TRBJ2-5, with 10 bases matching TRBD2. The assigned J gene may be wrong: the sequence end matches TRBJ2-7 better. In germline, CDR1 is SGHRS, CDR2 YFSETQ. The CDR3 sequence is 16 residues long. In DNA, the CDR3 is TGCGCCAGCAGCAAAACAAGCCTAGCGGGAGCGGACGAGCAGTACTTC. It translates to CASSKTSLAGADEQYF.

The chain recombines TRBV19 with TRBJ1-2; D not resolved. Trimming removed 7 bases at V and 0 bases at J, with 12 bases between. The CDR3 is 14 amino acids. CDR1 and CDR2 (germline): LNHDA, SQIVND (reference sequence). Here the CDR3 reads CASTPEVSNYGYTF. As DNA, the CDR3 is TGTGCCAGTACCCCGGAGGTATCTAACTATGGCTACACCTTC.

This clone was recorded once. The gene calls are TRBV6-1 and TRBJ1-5, with 8 positions matching TRBD1. Germline trimming cut 8 bases from V and 7 bases from J; bases unmatched to any gene: 10. The CDR3 sequence is 14 residues long. From germline, CDR1 is MNHNS and CDR2 SASEGT. The CDR3 loop reads CASPRTGLGQPQHF. As DNA, the CDR3 is TGTGCCAGCCCAAGGACAGGGTTAGGGCAGCCCCAGCATTTT.

The chain is built from TRBV10-3 and TRBJ2-7; 12 positions match TRBD1. The junction had 3 bases not matched to a gene; V was cut back by 7 bases and J by 2 bases. The CDR3 extends over 14 amino acids. The germline gives CDR1 ENHRY, CDR2 SYGVKD. CDR3: CAINRDRGPYEQYF. The CDR3 DNA follows: TGTGCCATCAATCGGGACAGGGGGCCCTACGAGCAGTACTTC.

Worth noting for this clone: The junction differs from germline at one of its ends, possibly a read error. This chain links TRBV7-7 with TRBJ2-1, with TRBD2 matching over 9 bases. This CDR3 is built from 15 residues. Germline CDR1 is SSHAT and CDR2 is FNYEAQ (reference sequence). The CDR3 sequence is CASSIGLATLNEQFF. CDR3 nucleotide sequence: TGTGCTAGCAGCATTGGACTAGCGACCCTCAATGAGCAGTTCTTC.

V gene TRBV9 combines with J gene TRBJ2-3, with 8 bases lining up with TRBD1. Germline CDR1 and CDR2: SGDLS and YYNGEE. This CDR3 has 17 residues. Trimming removed 0 bases from V and 4 bases from J; junction bases left unmatched: 10. The CDR3 bases are TGTGCCAGCAGCGTAGCCTTGTTGGGACAGGACGCAGATACGCAGTATTTT. Protein: CASSVALLGQDADTQYF.

This chain uses TRBV28 with TRBJ2-7; TRBD1 matches 7 bases. This CDR3 is 13 amino acids long. With V trimmed by 10 bases and J by 2 bases, 8 bases remained unmatched. Germline V gene sequence: CDR1 MDHEN, CDR2 SYDVKM. CDR3 sequence (DNA): TGTGCCATCCTCTCGGGACAGACCTACGAGCAGTACTTC. This gives the protein CAILSGQTYEQYF.

This sequence joins TRBV4-2 and TRBJ2-7; 7 bases fit TRBD1. Germline V gives CDR1 LGHNA, CDR2 YNFKEQ. V trimming: 5 bases; J trimming: 10 bases; junction bases outside the gene matches: 5. The CDR3 length is 11 residues. CDR3 sequence: CASSSRQGQYF. The CDR3 coding sequence is TGTGCCAGCAGCTCTCGACAGGGTCAGTACTTC.

The rearrangement links TRBV6-1 to TRBJ2-7; no firm D call. Germline V gives CDR1 MNHNS, CDR2 SASEGT. The V end was cut by 0 bases, the J end by 3 bases, with 12 bases between. The CDR3 loop spans 15 amino acids. CDR3 in DNA: TGTGCCAGCAGTGAAGCGGTGAGATCTGTCTACGAGCAGTACTTC. This encodes CASSEAVRSVYEQYF.

V and J are TRBV4-2 and TRBJ2-1; 8 bases match TRBD2. V was pared by 4 bases and J by 3 bases, with 11 bases of the junction left unmatched. The CDR3 contains 17 residues. Germline-derived CDR1 and CDR2 are LGHNA and YNFKEQ. The DNA for the CDR3 is TGTGCCAGCAGCCCGGAGGGCGCGGGAGGCTACTACAATGAGCAGTTCTTC. Residues: CASSPEGAGGYYNEQFF.

This clone was observed a single time. The rearrangement uses TRBV2 and TRBJ2-5; 9 nucleotides line up with TRBD1. Germline trimming cut 6 bases from V and 2 bases from J; bases unmatched to any gene: 4. This CDR3 has 14 residues. Germline values: CDR1 SNHLY, CDR2 FYNNEI. In DNA, the CDR3 is TGTGCCAGCAGCCGGGACAGGGTTCAAGAGACCCAGTACTTC. Translating it yields CASSRDRVQETQYF.

The chain uses TRBV4-1 and TRBJ2-3; 10 nucleotides line up with TRBD2. This CDR3 comprises 15 residues. Germline lookup yields CDR1 MGHRA and CDR2 YSYEKL. V dropped 0 bases and J dropped 13; count of bases not matched to a gene: 10. CDR3 bases: TGCGCCAGCAGCCAAGACGGGGCTAGCGGGAGCGTTAAGTATTTT. Protein sequence: CASSQDGASGSVKYF.

The chain joins TRBV4-2 to TRBJ2-7; D call uncertain. V lost 0 bases and J lost 4, with 7 bases in between. The CDR3 length is 13 residues. Germline CDR1 and CDR2: LGHNA and YNFKEQ. CDR3 nucleotide sequence: TGTGCCAGCAGCCAAGAAACACAATACGAGCAGTACTTC. This gives the protein CASSQETQYEQYF.

This clone has only a few counts. This chain links TRBV6-5 with TRBJ2-7; the D gene is possibly TRBD2 (5 bases). Trimming pared 3 bases from V and 2 bases from J, leaving 17 bases between. This CDR3 region has 16 residues. The V gene's germline CDR1 is MNHEY and CDR2 SVGAGI. Here the CDR3 reads CASSYLPHDGTYEQYF. DNA for the CDR3: TGTGCCAGCAGTTATCTTCCCCATGACGGGACCTACGAGCAGTACTTC.

A word on this clone: The identical CDR3 is also encoded by other nucleotide sequences in the sample. The chain combines TRBV9 with TRBJ2-5; D is possibly TRBD2 (5 bases). CDR1 and CDR2 (germline): SGDLS, YYNGEE. The CDR3 totals 13 residues. The V and J ends lost 0 bases and 2 bases respectively, with 5 bases between them. The CDR3 DNA follows: TGTGCCAGCAGCGTAGGAGGGCAAGAGACCCAGTACTTC. Amino acid sequence: CASSVGGQETQYF.

The CDR3 DNA reads as TGTGCCAGCAGCTCGACCCCCTACGAGCAGTACTTC. This sequence encodes CASSSTPYEQYF. The chain is built from TRBV7-8 and TRBJ2-7, with no clear D. V lost 4 bases, J lost 2 bases, and 6 bases lay in between. The germline gives CDR1 SGHVS, CDR2 FQNEAQ. The CDR3 covers 12 residues.

This chain uses TRBV27 with TRBJ2-5; 13 bases align to TRBD2. Trimming removed 6 bases from V and 5 bases from J; junction bases left unmatched: 6. The CDR3 loop spans 15 amino acids. The V gene's germline CDR1 is MNHEY and CDR2 SMNVEV (reference sequence). The CDR3 spells CASRTLAGGPETQYF. CDR3 nucleotide sequence: TGTGCCAGCAGAACACTAGCGGGAGGGCCCGAGACCCAGTACTTC.

The chain links TRBV1 to TRBJ2-3; the table's D call, TRBD2, was not checked against the DNA. TRBV1 is tagged as a pseudogene. This CDR3 is 16 amino acids long. The CDR3 loop is CTSSLVTSASTDTQYF. CDR3 coding DNA: TGCACCAGCAGCCTAGTTACTAGCGCTAGCACAGATACGCAGTATTTT.

The chain combines TRBV19 with TRBJ1-5; D gene ambiguous. This CDR3 comprises 12 residues. Germline loops: CDR1 LNHDA, CDR2 SQIVND (reference sequence). The V gene lost 6 bases and the J gene lost 5 bases, with 8 bases spanning the gap. CDR3 in amino acids: CASSRGYQPQHF. The CDR3 bases are TGTGCCAGTAGCCGGGGTTATCAGCCCCAGCATTTT.